The clone carrying this T cell receptor beta chain was recorded only once. Its target is unknown. The entry originates in a study of CD8+CD57+ T cells in acquired aplastic anemia. The wider study: Across the sorted CD4+ and CD8+ cells, DNA amounts averaged approximately 3.1 ug. CD4+ cell libraries from healthy donors averaged about 10.8 million reads. General observations from the study: Patients and controls shared 25 to 30 CD8+ CDR3 sequences, which appeared highly expressed in patients and within their immunodominant clones. Patients did not significantly differ from controls in CD8+ Simpson's diversity.

TCR beta VDJ and CDR3 profiles were obtained from a genomic DNA template. TCRdb redid the calling of the reads with MiXCR, one entry per CDR3 protein. The sample holds about 40,000 distinct CDR3 sequences, 65% to 70% seen once. V lost 8 bases and J lost 2; bases outside the gene matches: 5. CDR3 length: 13 amino acids. The germline CDR1 and CDR2 sequences are SQVTM and ANQGSEA. Material: sorted CD4+, CD8+, or CD8+CD57+ T cells (not recorded which) from PBMCs. The chain uses TRBV29-1 and TRBJ1-5; 8 bases match TRBD1. The clonotype was recovered from a human donor in good health, serving as a control. The CDR3 spells CSIQGGGNQPQHF. In DNA, the CDR3 is TGCAGCATACAGGGGGGTGGCAATCAGCCCCAGCATTTT. Supplemented by reference TRBV29-1 and TRBJ1-5, the full variable domain reads SAVISQKPSRDICQRGTSLTIQCQVDSQVTMMFWYRQQPGQSLTLIATANQGSEATYESGFVIDKFPISRPNLTFSTLTVSNMSPEDSSIYLCSIQGGGNQPQHFGDGTRLSIL.